Listed here are 28 T cell receptor beta chains from one sample, sequenced in a study of yellow fever vaccine responses in identical twins. In TCRdb, the RT-PCR reads were re-called with MiXCR into one record per CDR3 protein. The table lists 30,000 to 40,000 distinct CDR3 sequences, roughly three fifths of them singletons. This sample comprised T cells from blood (PBMCs), unsorted or a sorted subset (not recorded which), obtained before or after yellow fever vaccination (not recorded which). The receptors here all came from a woman between 18 and 29 years old who received the yellow fever vaccine.

The chain has TRBV4-3 and TRBJ1-2; D perhaps matches TRBD1 (5 bases). Per the germline V gene, CDR1 is LGHNA and CDR2 is YSLEER. This CDR3 is built from 14 residues. Trimming pared 0 bases from V and 8 bases from J, leaving 13 bases between. CDR3 nucleotides: TGCGCCAGCAGCCAAGACGGCAGGGCTAGAGGCTACACCTTC. This gives the protein CASSQDGRARGYTF.

The chain combines TRBV19 with TRBJ2-1; 8 nucleotides line up with TRBD2. The CDR3 is 15 amino acids. Trimming cost V 7 bases and J 0 bases; bases outside gene matches: 5. The germline CDR1 and CDR2 sequences are LNHDA and SQIVND (reference sequence). CDR3 amino acids: CASKRSGGSYNEQFF. Written as DNA, the CDR3 is TGTGCCAGTAAAAGAAGCGGGGGCTCCTACAATGAGCAGTTCTTC.

The chain uses TRBV9 and TRBJ2-2; 8 nucleotides line up with TRBD1. The CDR3 loop spans 17 amino acids. The germline V gene has CDR1 SGDLS and CDR2 YYNGEE. V lost 0 bases to trimming and J lost 4 bases; unmatched junction nucleotides: 8. The CDR3, as DNA: TGTGCCAGCAGCGTAGCTGGGCAGGGGGCAGTCACCGGGGAGCTGTTTTTT. Its translation: CASSVAGQGAVTGELFF.

The gene calls are TRBV6-2 or TRBV6-3 and TRBJ2-1, with TRBD2 matching 9 bases. V trimming: 2 bases; J trimming: 4 bases; junction bases outside the gene matches: 6. The CDR3 is 16 amino acids. CDR1 and CDR2 from the germline V gene are MNHEY and SVGEGT. This CDR3 reads CASSYRLAGPYNEQFF. CDR3 coding DNA: TGTGCCAGCAGTTACAGGCTAGCGGGACCATACAATGAGCAGTTCTTC.

The chain joins TRBV7-9 to TRBJ1-1; the D is unclear. Germline CDR1 is SEHNR and CDR2 is FQNEAQ (reference sequence). With 7 bases removed from V and 2 bases from J, the gap between germline ends came to 8 bases. The CDR3 is 12 residues long. This CDR3 reads CASTAYNTEAFF. The CDR3 DNA reads TGTGCCAGCACGGCTTATAACACTGAAGCTTTCTTT.

The gene calls are TRBV9 and TRBJ2-1, with TRBD2 identical over 7 bases. There are 15 residues in the CDR3. V gave up 3 bases and J gave up 1 base; unmatched junction bases: 4. CDR1 and CDR2 (germline): SGDLS, YYNGEE. DNA for the CDR3: TGTGCCAGCAGCGAACAGCGGGGATCCTACAATGAGCAGTTCTTC. It translates to CASSEQRGSYNEQFF.

This chain uses TRBV7-7 with TRBJ2-2; D remains ambiguous. Between the trimmed V and J ends, which lost 4 bases and 6 bases, there was a span of 6 bases. The CDR3 length is 12 residues. Germline loops: CDR1 SSHAT, CDR2 FNYEAQ (reference sequence). DNA for the CDR3: TGTGCCAGCAGCTCCCCTCCCGGGGAGCTGTTTTTT. Translating gives CASSSPPGELFF.

The V call is TRBV5-1, the J call TRBJ2-1; 10 positions agree with TRBD1. The J segment lost 6 bases and the V segment lost 4 bases, leaving 4 bases of the junction unmatched. This CDR3 spans 14 amino acids. Germline assignment: CDR1 SGHRS and CDR2 YFSETQ. The CDR3 here is CASSAGTGVNEQFF. The DNA for the CDR3 is TGCGCCAGCAGCGCCGGGACAGGGGTCAATGAGCAGTTCTTC.

A single count supports this clonotype. The chain employs TRBV5-1 and TRBJ2-2; 7 nucleotides match TRBD1. This CDR3 comprises 16 residues. The V and J ends lost 3 bases and 0 bases, in that order; junction bases with no gene match: 5. Germline V lookup: CDR1 SGHRS, CDR2 YFSETQ. The CDR3 DNA sequence: TGCGCCAGCAGCTCGACCGGGACAGCGAACACCGGGGAGCTGTTTTTT. Its translation: CASSSTGTANTGELFF.

The chain links TRBV20-1 to TRBJ2-7, with 8 bases identical to TRBD2. The CDR3 spans 13 residues. Germline lookup yields CDR1 DFQATT and CDR2 SNEGSKA (reference sequence). V lost 7 bases and J lost 4; bases outside the gene matches: 9. Here the CDR3 DNA reads TGCAGTGTTGGAGCGGGAGAACCGTACGAGCAGTACTTC. This encodes CSVGAGEPYEQYF.

CDR3 amino acids: CASSQGTDEQYV. CDR3 nucleotide sequence: TGTGCCAGCAGCCAGGGAACGGACGAGCAGTACGTC. The chain has TRBV28 and TRBJ2-7; D is possibly TRBD1 (5 bases). The V and J ends lost 6 bases and 5 bases respectively, with 11 bases between them. This CDR3 comprises 12 residues. Germline V gene data show CDR1 as MDHEN and CDR2 as SYDVKM.

V is TRBV4-2 and J is TRBJ2-3; D gene uncertain. This CDR3 region has 16 residues. Germline V gene sequence: CDR1 LGHNA, CDR2 YNFKEQ. V dropped 2 bases and J dropped 0 bases, with 12 bases sitting between them. The CDR3: CASSQSRETSTDTQYF. CDR3 coding DNA: TGTGCCAGCAGCCAATCTAGGGAAACTAGCACAGATACGCAGTATTTT.

This clonotype was picked up a small number of times. The rearrangement joins TRBV6-1 to TRBJ2-1; either TRBD1 or TRBD2 may supply D (5 bases each). Trimming removed 6 bases from V and 7 bases from J, with 16 bases in between. This CDR3 has 14 residues. Germline CDR1 is MNHNS and CDR2 is SASEGT. The DNA of the CDR3 is TGTGCCAGCAGCCCGAGGGGACCCGGGAATGAGCAGTTCTTC. It specifies CASSPRGPGNEQFF.

This clonotype has a handful of counts. The DNA of the CDR3 is TGCAGTGCTAGAAGCCAGGAGAGCTCCTACGAGCAGTACGTC. Translated: CSARSQESSYEQYV. This rearrangement joins TRBV20-1 to TRBJ2-7; D is uncertain. The V end lost 2 bases, the J end lost 0 bases, and 11 bases lay between the germline ends. Per germline, CDR1 DFQATT and CDR2 SNEGSKA (reference sequence). The CDR3 is 14 amino acids.

Only a few counts were recorded for this clonotype. The chain is built from TRBV5-4 and TRBJ1-1; 8 bases line up with TRBD1. With 2 bases clipped from V and 1 base from J, the junction kept 4 bases outside the gene matches. Germline CDR1 reads SGHNT; CDR2 reads YYREEE (reference sequence). The CDR3 length is 15 residues. The chain's CDR3 is CASSLTGGRNTEAFF. As DNA, the CDR3 is TGTGCCAGCAGCTTAACAGGGGGACGGAACACTGAAGCTTTCTTT. The full variable domain, with the rest looked up from reference TRBV5-4 and TRBJ1-1, is ETGVTQSPTHLIKTRGQQVTLRCSSQSGHNTVSWYQQALGQGPQFIFQYYREEENGRGNFPPRFSGLQFPNYSSELNVNALELDDSALYLCASSLTGGRNTEAFFGQGTRLTVV.

V gene TRBV10-3 combines with J gene TRBJ2-7; possible D gene TRBD1, 5 bases. The germline V gene has CDR1 ENHRY and CDR2 SYGVKD. There are 13 residues in the CDR3. Trimming took 1 base from V and 3 from J, leaving 7 bases between them. CDR3 DNA: TGTGCCATCAGTGAGTGGCAGGGCTACGAGCAGTACGTC. Its protein is CAISEWQGYEQYV.

The table lists this clonotype with a few counts. The chain has TRBV7-8 and TRBJ2-2; D not certain. V shed 9 bases and J shed 4 bases, with 12 bases lying between them. This CDR3 contains 13 residues. Germline CDR1 and CDR2: SGHVS and FQNEAQ. In nucleotides, the CDR3 is TGTGCCAGTGGAGACGGTTCCACCGGGGAGCTGTTTTTT. Translated: CASGDGSTGELFF.

The chain couples TRBV10-2 to TRBJ1-5; tentative D call: TRBD1 (5 bases). Germline CDR1 reads WSHSY; CDR2 reads SAAADI. V was cut by 2 bases and J by 4 bases, with 9 bases left in between. The CDR3 consists of 14 residues. CDR3 in amino acids: CASSEQGSNQPQHF. In DNA form, the CDR3 reads TGCGCCAGCAGTGAGCAGGGTTCAAATCAGCCCCAGCATTTT.

The chain is built from TRBV29-1 and TRBJ2-3; D call uncertain. Germline V gene data show CDR1 as SQVTM and CDR2 as ANQGSEA. V dropped 4 bases and J dropped 2 bases, with 19 bases sitting between them. CDR3 length equals 16 residues. CDR3 residues: CSVGIGSDFPTDTQYF. The CDR3 DNA is TGCAGCGTTGGTATAGGGTCAGACTTCCCCACAGATACGCAGTATTTT.

The rearrangement joins TRBV27 to TRBJ1-1; D is unclear. V dropped 1 base and J dropped 5 bases, with 11 bases sitting between them. Germline lookup yields CDR1 MNHEY and CDR2 SMNVEV (reference sequence). The CDR3 is made up of 14 amino acids. This CDR3 reads CASSLFPLGTEAFF. DNA for the CDR3: TGTGCCAGCAGTTTATTCCCGTTGGGTACTGAAGCTTTCTTT.

The count of this clonotype is one. CDR3: CASSLGQATTYEQYF. The CDR3, as DNA: TGTGCCAGCAGCTTAGGACAGGCCACAACCTACGAGCAGTACTTC. The chain couples TRBV11-1 to TRBJ2-7; D may be TRBD1 (6 bases). The CDR3 spans 15 residues. V lost 1 base and J 2 bases, leaving 12 bases between the germline ends. Germline V gene lookup returns CDR1 SGHAT and CDR2 FQDESV (reference sequence).

The V gene is TRBV6-5, the J gene TRBJ1-5; D is undetermined. Germline V gives CDR1 MNHEY, CDR2 SVGAGI. The CDR3 has 13 residues. V lost 4 bases to trimming and J lost 0 bases, with 4 bases between them. The chain's CDR3 is CASSSASNQPQHF. The CDR3 nucleotides read TGTGCCAGCAGTTCGGCTAGCAATCAGCCCCAGCATTTT.

In its sample, this clonotype is medium-sized. The CDR3 region is CASSLTDTQYF. CDR3 coding DNA: TGTGCCAGCAGCCTCACAGATACGCAGTATTTT. The chain is built from TRBV14 and TRBJ2-3; D is ambiguous. Trimming removed 4 bases at V and 2 bases at J, with 1 base between. The CDR3 covers 11 residues. CDR1 is SGHDN, CDR2 FVKESK, per germline.

The V call is TRBV4-2, the J call TRBJ2-1; tentatively, D is TRBD1 or TRBD2 (6 bases each). Germline CDR1 and CDR2: LGHNA and YNFKEQ. Trimming shortened V by 0 bases and J by 3 bases, and 18 bases separated the two germline ends. CDR3 length: 18 residues. CDR3 DNA: TGTGCCAGCAGCCAAGAAGGAGGAGGGCAGGGGTTCTACAATGAGCAGTTCTTC. Translation: CASSQEGGGQGFYNEQFF.

The chain links TRBV7-1 to TRBJ1-1; 7 bases agree with TRBD1. TRBV7-1 is an open reading frame, and its role is uncertain. The CDR3 totals 20 residues. V was clipped by 3 bases and J by 1 base; unmatched bases: 20. CDR3 loop: CASSSDPGQSIHLPNTEAFF. CDR3 sequence (DNA): TGTGCCAGCAGCTCCGACCCGGGACAGTCGATCCACCTGCCGAACACTGAAGCTTTCTTT.

This rearrangement joins TRBV12-3 or TRBV12-4 to TRBJ1-5, with D possibly matching TRBD1 (6 bases). The CDR3 sequence is 12 residues long. V lost 3 bases and J 9 bases, leaving 9 bases between the germline ends. In nucleotides, the CDR3 is TGTGCCAGCAGTTTGGGGGCCGGGCCCCAGCATTTT. This sequence encodes CASSLGAGPQHF.

The genes are TRBV13 and TRBJ2-1; either TRBD1 or TRBD2 may fit D (5 bases each). The CDR3 runs to 15 residues. CDR1 and CDR2 from the germline V gene are PRHDT and FYEKMQ (reference sequence). The germline V and J ends were trimmed by 8 bases and 1 base, with 15 bases remaining between them. The CDR3 region is CASRPPGPSYNEQFF. DNA for the CDR3: TGTGCCAGCCGACCCCCGGGACCGTCCTACAATGAGCAGTTCTTC. The entire variable domain, with the rest obtained from reference TRBV13 and TRBJ2-1, is as follows: AAGVIQSPRHLIKEKRETATLKCYPIPRHDTVYWYQQGPGQDPQFLISFYEKMQSDKGSIPDRFSAQQFSDYHSELNMSSLELGDSALYFCASRPPGPSYNEQFFGPGTRLTVL.

This clonotype was counted between two and nine times. V gene TRBV11-1 combines with J gene TRBJ2-2, with D hard to call. V gave up 5 bases and J gave up 0 bases, with 4 bases separating them. Germline CDR1 reads SGHAT; CDR2 reads FQDESV (reference sequence). This CDR3 spans 13 amino acids. CDR3 protein: CASSPSNTGELFF. CDR3 sequence (DNA): TGTGCCAGCAGCCCCTCGAACACCGGGGAGCTGTTTTTT.